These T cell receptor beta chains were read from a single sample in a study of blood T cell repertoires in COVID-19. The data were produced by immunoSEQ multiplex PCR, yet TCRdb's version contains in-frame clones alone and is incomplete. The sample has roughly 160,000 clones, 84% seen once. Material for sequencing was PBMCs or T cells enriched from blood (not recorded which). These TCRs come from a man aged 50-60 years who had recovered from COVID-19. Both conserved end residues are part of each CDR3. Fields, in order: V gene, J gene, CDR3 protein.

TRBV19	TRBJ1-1	CASTRVTSNTEAFF
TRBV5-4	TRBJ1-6	CASSARQGSSYNSPLHF
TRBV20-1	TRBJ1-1	CSATGNTEAFF
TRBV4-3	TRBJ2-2	CASSRTEIYTGELFF
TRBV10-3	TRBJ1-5	CAISDPGQGSGSNQPQHF
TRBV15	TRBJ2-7	CATSRDGAVLNEQYF
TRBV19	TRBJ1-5	CASSPTGYNQPQHF
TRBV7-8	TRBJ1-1	CASSVREVTEAFF
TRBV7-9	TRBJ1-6	CASSLLAGPTYNSPLHF
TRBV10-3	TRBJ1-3	CAIRGTTAGNTIYF
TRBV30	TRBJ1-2	CAWDRGYYGYTF
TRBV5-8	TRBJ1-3	CASSLEGRAGVRAGNTIYF
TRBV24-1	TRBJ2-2	CATKGTANTGELFF
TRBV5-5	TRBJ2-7	CASSSGSSSEQYF
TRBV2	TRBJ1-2	CARAGTGAAYYGYTF
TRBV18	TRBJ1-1	CASSYRTEMNTEAFF
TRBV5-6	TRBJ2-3	CASSGPGQGGTDTQYF
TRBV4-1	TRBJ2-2	CASSQGLAGGHSGELFF
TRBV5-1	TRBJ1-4	CASASQQGRVGEKLFF
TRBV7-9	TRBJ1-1	CASSSHGRGGSEAFF
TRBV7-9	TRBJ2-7	CASGARGTYEQYF
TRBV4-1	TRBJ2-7	CASSQGGQGSYEQYF
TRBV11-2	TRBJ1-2	CASSPGQPYGYTF
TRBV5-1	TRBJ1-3	CASSLGALTSGNTIYF
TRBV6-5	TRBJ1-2	CASSSGLNYGYTF
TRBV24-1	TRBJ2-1	CATHPGQGLVNEQFF
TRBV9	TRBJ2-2	CASSVLGAHTGELFF
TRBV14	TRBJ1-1	CASSRGTVRSSGTEAFF
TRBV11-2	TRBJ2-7	CASSQGYTSDEQYF
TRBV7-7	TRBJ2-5	CASSLTGGETQYF
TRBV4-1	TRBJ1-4	CASSRTRTGGEKLFF
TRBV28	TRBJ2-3	CASRWGGTDTQYF
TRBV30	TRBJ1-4	CAWTVGGQGKKLFF
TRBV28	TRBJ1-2	CASSSHEVGYGYTF
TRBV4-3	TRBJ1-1	CASSPQGGQGAEAFF
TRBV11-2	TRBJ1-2	CASSTDRSGYTF
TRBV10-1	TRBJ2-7	CASVGLAYEQYF
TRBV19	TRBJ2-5	CASNYSGETQYF
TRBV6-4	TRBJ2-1	CASSDSDNNEQFF
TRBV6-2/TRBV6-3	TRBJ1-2	CASSSPDRPNYGYTF
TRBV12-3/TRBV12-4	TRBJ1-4	CASSLSQEKLFF
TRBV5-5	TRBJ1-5	CASSFGGIQPQHF
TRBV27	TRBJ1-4	CASSLRGLEEKLFF
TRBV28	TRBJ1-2	CASSSTGTLYGYTF
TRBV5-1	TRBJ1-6	CASSLGALNSPLHF
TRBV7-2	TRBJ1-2	CASSLGTDIYGYTF
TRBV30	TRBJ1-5	CAWSVQGSNQPQHF
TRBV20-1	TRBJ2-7	CSAMNNYEQYF